The 32 T cell receptor beta chains in this list originate from one sample, sequenced in a study of monozygotic twins with inflammatory bowel disease. Using the 5' RACE reads, TCRdb records one entry per CDR3 protein without DNA. This listing includes 300,000 to 400,000 distinct CDR3 sequences. The sequencing sample was made of blood. These receptors were taken from a human donor with ulcerative colitis or Crohn's disease, or a healthy co-twin of an affected twin (not recorded which).

The CDR3: CATSREGLGETQYF. The chain links TRBV15 to TRBJ2-5; the D call from TCRdb, TRBD2, cannot be confirmed without DNA. Germline CDR1 reads LNHNV; CDR2 reads YYDKDF (reference sequence). The CDR3 totals 14 residues. Together with reference TRBV15 and TRBJ2-5, the CDR3 gives the full variable domain: DAMVIQNPRYQVTQFGKPVTLSCSQTLNHNVMYWYQQKSSQAPKLLFHYYDKDFNNEADTPDNFQSRRPNTSFCFLDIRSPGLGDTAMYLCATSREGLGETQYFGPGTRLLVL.

The V and J genes are TRBV2 and TRBJ2-7; TCRdb calls TRBD1, which cannot be checked without DNA. The germline V gene has CDR1 SNHLY and CDR2 FYNNEI. The CDR3 is made up of 13 amino acids. CDR3 sequence: CASSEYRENEQYF.

CDR3 amino acids: CASSLELAAYNEQFF. The V call is TRBV7-9, the J call TRBJ2-1; the TRBD2 assignment by TCRdb is unverifiable without DNA. The germline V gene encodes CDR1 SEHNR and CDR2 FQNEAQ (reference sequence). CDR3 size: 15 residues.

The chain joins TRBV27 to TRBJ1-1; TCRdb's assignment of TRBD1 cannot be checked, as there is no DNA. The germline CDR1 and CDR2 sequences are MNHEY and SMNVEV (reference sequence). This CDR3 has 15 residues. The CDR3: CASSPLVGLNTEAFF.

J is TRBJ1-5 and V is TRBV28. The CDR3 contains 14 residues. Germline V gene sequence: CDR1 MDHEN, CDR2 SYDVKM. The CDR3 loop is CASSFLGQNQPQHF. The complete variable domain, with remaining parts taken from reference TRBV28 and TRBJ1-5, reads DVKVTQSSRYLVKRTGEKVFLECVQDMDHENMFWYRQDPGLGLRLIYFSYDVKMKEKGDIPEGYSVSREKKERFSLILESASTNQTSMYLCASSFLGQNQPQHFGDGTRLSIL.

V is TRBV29-1 and J is TRBJ1-4; as DNA is missing, the TRBD1 call by TCRdb cannot be tested. The germline V gene encodes CDR1 SQVTM and CDR2 ANQGSEA. The CDR3 extends over 16 amino acids. The CDR3 sequence: CSAGGPGASTNEKLFF.

V gene TRBV18 combines with J gene TRBJ2-1; the TCRdb D gene call, TRBD1, has no DNA to confirm it. Germline V CDR1 and CDR2: KGHSH, LQKENI. The CDR3 totals 16 residues. CDR3 sequence reads: CASPGLTGFSYNEQFF. Based on the CDR3 plus reference TRBV18 and TRBJ2-1, the full variable domain is NAGVMQNPRHLVRRRGQEARLRCSPMKGHSHVYWYRQLPEEGLKFMVYLQKENIIDESGMPKERFSAEFPKEGPSILRIQQVVRGDSAAYFCASPGLTGFSYNEQFFGPGTRLTVL.

V gene TRBV20-1 combines with J gene TRBJ2-1; TCRdb gives TRBD1 as the D gene, but with no DNA this cannot be confirmed. The CDR3 consists of 12 residues. Per the germline V gene, CDR1 is DFQATT and CDR2 is SNEGSKA (reference sequence). Here the CDR3 reads CSAQGQYNEQFF.

CDR3 sequence: CASSSRGVEEKLFF. J is TRBJ1-4 and V is TRBV7-9. The CDR3 sequence is 14 residues long. Germline V gene lookup returns CDR1 SEHNR and CDR2 FQNEAQ (reference sequence).

The rearrangement joins TRBV28 to TRBJ2-7; absent DNA, TCRdb's TRBD2 call cannot be checked. The germline gives CDR1 MDHEN, CDR2 SYDVKM. The CDR3 totals 14 residues. The CDR3 sequence: CASSWLGGRNEQYF.

This rearrangement joins TRBV19 to TRBJ2-3; TCRdb's D call, TRBD1, is unchecked because there is no DNA. The CDR3 sequence is 15 residues long. CDR1 is LNHDA, CDR2 SQIVND, per germline (reference sequence). CDR3 sequence reads: CASSIDQLGKDTQYF.

CDR3: CASRAGVNTGELFF. The chain recombines TRBV10-1 with TRBJ2-2; TCRdb outputs TRBD1, but without DNA this stays unchecked. CDR1 and CDR2 from the germline V gene are WNHNN and SYGVQD (reference sequence). CDR3 length: 14 residues.

The chain recombines TRBV28 with TRBJ2-7; as DNA is missing, the TRBD1 call by TCRdb cannot be tested. Per germline, CDR1 MDHEN and CDR2 SYDVKM. The CDR3 contains 15 residues. The CDR3 protein is CASTGGTKRVYEQYF.

The chain employs TRBV5-4 and TRBJ1-2; the D gene TCRdb calls, TRBD1, cannot be checked with no DNA. Germline CDR1 is SGHNT and CDR2 is YYREEE (reference sequence). The CDR3 runs to 17 residues. The CDR3 reads CASSKGQGGPGRGGYTF.

The gene calls are TRBV2 and TRBJ2-7; TCRdb returns TRBD1, unconfirmable since there is no DNA. Per the germline V gene, CDR1 is SNHLY and CDR2 is FYNNEI. The CDR3 has 14 residues. The CDR3 loop reads CASSDWGQDYEQYF.

The chain uses TRBV28 and TRBJ2-7. This CDR3 is 13 amino acids long. Germline CDR1 MDHEN, CDR2 SYDVKM. The CDR3 loop reads CASSFRSSGEQYF.

This chain joins TRBV27 and TRBJ2-1; TCRdb picks TRBD1, but there is no DNA to check that call. Germline CDR1 is MNHEY and CDR2 is SMNVEV (reference sequence). The CDR3 spans 13 residues. Here the CDR3 reads CASSLRQGGEQFF.

This chain uses TRBV19 with TRBJ1-6. The CDR3 extends over 15 amino acids. Germline loops: CDR1 LNHDA, CDR2 SQIVND (reference sequence). This CDR3 reads CASSVSEAGHSPLHF.

The V and J genes are TRBV14 and TRBJ2-7. The CDR3 loop spans 15 amino acids. Germline V gives CDR1 SGHDN, CDR2 FVKESK. This CDR3 is CASSQDLTLTHEQYF.

This chain uses TRBV28 with TRBJ2-3. The CDR3 covers 13 residues. Germline values: CDR1 MDHEN, CDR2 SYDVKM. This chain's CDR3 is CASTQYYTDTQYF.

The J gene is TRBJ2-6, the V gene TRBV6-1; as DNA is missing, the TRBD2 call by TCRdb cannot be tested. Germline V gene data show CDR1 as MNHNS and CDR2 as SASEGT. This CDR3 spans 18 amino acids. CDR3: CASSRLPGQGSGANVLTF.

V gene TRBV30 combines with J gene TRBJ2-1; checking the TCRdb D call of TRBD1 is not possible without DNA. CDR1 is GTSNPN, CDR2 SVGIG, per germline (reference sequence). This CDR3 region has 16 residues. This CDR3 is CAWSGTGTASYNEQFF.

The chain employs TRBV5-1 and TRBJ2-5; TCRdb's assignment of TRBD1 cannot be checked, as there is no DNA. The CDR3 runs to 16 residues. Germline lookup yields CDR1 SGHRS and CDR2 YFSETQ. CDR3 loop: CASSSSPTGAKETQYF.

V is TRBV7-9 and J is TRBJ2-3; the TRBD1 assignment by TCRdb is unverifiable without DNA. The CDR3 consists of 15 residues. The germline V gene has CDR1 SEHNR and CDR2 FQNEAQ (reference sequence). The CDR3 loop is CASSLSVRVEDTQYF.

The rearrangement uses TRBV7-9 and TRBJ2-1; lacking DNA, the TRBD2 call made by TCRdb goes unchecked. Germline V CDR1 and CDR2: SEHNR, FQNEAQ (reference sequence). This CDR3 region has 17 residues. The CDR3 sequence: CASSPTSLAGGRNEQFF. The whole variable domain, filled in from reference TRBV7-9 and TRBJ2-1, reads DTGVSQNPRHKITKRGQNVTFRCDPISEHNRLYWYRQTLGQGPEFLTYFQNEAQLEKSRLLSDRFSAERPKGSFSTLEIQRTEQGDSAMYLCASSPTSLAGGRNEQFFGPGTRLTVL.

The chain recombines TRBV30 with TRBJ2-5; TCRdb designates TRBD1, a call that cannot be tested without DNA. This CDR3 region has 14 residues. The germline V gene has CDR1 GTSNPN and CDR2 SVGIG (reference sequence). The CDR3 protein is CAWSVQGARETQYF.

The CDR3: CASSLRGTSYEQYF. The rearrangement joins TRBV12-3 or TRBV12-4 to TRBJ2-7; without DNA, the TCRdb call of TRBD1 cannot be checked. The CDR3 runs 14 residues.

The chain employs TRBV16 and TRBJ1-5; TCRdb gives TRBD1 as the D gene, but with no DNA this cannot be confirmed. The CDR3 has 13 residues. In germline, CDR1 is KGHSY, CDR2 FQNENV. CDR3 region: CASSQGRNQPQHF.

The chain links TRBV4-3 to TRBJ2-6. The CDR3 sequence is 16 residues long. Per the germline V gene, CDR1 is LGHNA and CDR2 is YSLEER. This CDR3 is CASSQVEGSGANVLTF.

The chain recombines TRBV7-2 with TRBJ2-3. The CDR3 is 16 residues long. Germline lookup yields CDR1 SGHTA and CDR2 FQGNSA. The CDR3 sequence: CASSLARVGSTDTQYF.

The V and J genes are TRBV10-3 and TRBJ2-3; as DNA is missing, the TRBD2 call by TCRdb cannot be tested. Germline assignment: CDR1 ENHRY and CDR2 SYGVKD. The length of the CDR3 is 15 residues. This CDR3 is CAISDQAGGTDTQYF.

J is TRBJ2-7 and V is TRBV10-2. The CDR3 runs to 11 residues. Per germline, CDR1 WSHSY and CDR2 SAAADI. The CDR3 protein is CASSEGNEQYF.